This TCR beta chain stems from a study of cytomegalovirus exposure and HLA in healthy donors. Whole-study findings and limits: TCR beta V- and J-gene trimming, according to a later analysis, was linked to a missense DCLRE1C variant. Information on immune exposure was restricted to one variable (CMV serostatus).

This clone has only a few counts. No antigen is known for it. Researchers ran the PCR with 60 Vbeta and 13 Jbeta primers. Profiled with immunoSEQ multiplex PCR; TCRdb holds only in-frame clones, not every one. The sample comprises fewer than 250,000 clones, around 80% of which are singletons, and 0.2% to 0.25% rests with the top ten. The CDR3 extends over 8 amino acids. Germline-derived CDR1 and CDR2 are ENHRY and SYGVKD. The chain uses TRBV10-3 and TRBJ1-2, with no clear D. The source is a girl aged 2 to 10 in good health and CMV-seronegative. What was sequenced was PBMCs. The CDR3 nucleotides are TGTGCTACCAGTGGCTACACCTTC. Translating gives CATSGYTF.